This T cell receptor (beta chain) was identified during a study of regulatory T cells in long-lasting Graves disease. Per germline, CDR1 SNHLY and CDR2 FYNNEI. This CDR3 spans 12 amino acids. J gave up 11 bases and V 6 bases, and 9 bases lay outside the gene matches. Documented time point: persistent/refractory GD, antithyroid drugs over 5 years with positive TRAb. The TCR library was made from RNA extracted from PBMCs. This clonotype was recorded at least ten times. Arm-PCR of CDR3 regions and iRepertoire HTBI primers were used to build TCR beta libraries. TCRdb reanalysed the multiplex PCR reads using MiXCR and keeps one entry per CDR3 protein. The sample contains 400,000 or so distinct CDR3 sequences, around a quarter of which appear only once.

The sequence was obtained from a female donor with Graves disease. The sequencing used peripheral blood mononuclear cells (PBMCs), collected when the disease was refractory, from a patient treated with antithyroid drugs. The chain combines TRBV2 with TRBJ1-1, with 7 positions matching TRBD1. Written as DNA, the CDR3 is TGTGCCAGCAGGCCCGACAGGGAAACTGCTTTCTTT. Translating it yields CASRPDRETAFF.